Listed below are T cell receptor beta chains from one sample, sequenced in a study of cytomegalovirus exposure and HLA in healthy donors. The table came from immunoSEQ multiplex PCR; TCRdb's copy has only in-frame clones and leaves some out. The sample has roughly 98,000 clones; more than 70% are singletons. The material sequenced was PBMCs. The receptors come from a man younger than 35 in good health and CMV-seropositive. CDR3s include the opening cysteine and the closing phenylalanine or tryptophan. Each record gives: D gene, V gene, J gene, clone size, CDR3 protein, CDR3 DNA. D genes are given only for firm matches. A clone size is listed for some rows: how often the clone was seen (once, few, many), or a class if it is expanded.

>TRBD2|TRBV2|TRBJ2-1|NA
CAIKPGLALNEQFF
TGTGCCATCAAACCGGGACTAGCGTTAAATGAGCAGTTCTTC
>NA|TRBV2|TRBJ1-6|NA
CANKEGRASPLHF
TGTGCCAACAAGGAGGGAAGGGCTTCACCCCTCCACTTT
>TRBD2|TRBV7-2|TRBJ2-7|NA
CASSLEGLAGLQYEQYF
TGTGCCAGCAGCTTAGAGGGTCTAGCGGGGCTTCAATACGAGCAGTACTTC
>NA|TRBV14|TRBJ2-5|NA
CASSQVRGNQETQYF
TGTGCCAGCAGCCAAGTACGAGGGAACCAAGAGACCCAGTACTTC
>TRBD2|TRBV7-2|TRBJ2-7|NA
CASSLGAAGGLRSYEQYF
TGTGCCAGCAGCTTAGGGGCAGCGGGGGGGCTGAGGTCCTACGAGCAGTACTTC
>TRBD1|TRBV4-1|TRBJ1-1|NA
CASSQTGGLNTEAFF
TGCGCCAGCAGCCAAACAGGGGGCCTAAACACTGAAGCTTTCTTT
>TRBD2|TRBV14|TRBJ2-7|NA
CASSPGGGAEQYF
TGTGCCAGCAGCCCCGGGGGAGGGGCCGAGCAGTACTTC
>TRBD2|TRBV7-3|TRBJ2-3|NA
CASSFFGGLSTDTQYF
TGTGCCAGCAGCTTCTTCGGGGGGTTAAGCACAGATACGCAGTATTTT
>TRBD1|TRBV5-8|TRBJ2-7|NA
CASSHRDRWEQYF
TGTGCCAGCAGCCACCGGGACAGATGGGAGCAGTACTTC
>NA|TRBV5-1|TRBJ1-6|NA
CASGTGNNSPLHF
TGCGCCAGCGGAACAGGGAATAATTCACCCCTCCACTTT
>TRBD2|TRBV7-9|TRBJ2-3|NA
CASSVRTSSTDTQYF
TGTGCCAGCAGCGTCCGGACTAGCAGCACAGATACGCAGTATTTT
>NA|TRBV12-5|TRBJ2-2|NA
CASGEAFTGELFF
TGTGCTAGTGGAGAGGCCTTCACCGGGGAGCTGTTTTTT
>NA|TRBV15|TRBJ2-5|NA
CATSRDRSALDTQYF
TGTGCCACCAGCAGAGATAGGTCAGCCCTAGACACCCAGTACTTC
>NA|TRBV30|TRBJ2-2|NA
CAWSFRVGTTSNTGELFF
TGTGCCTGGAGTTTTCGGGTAGGAACGACTTCAAACACCGGGGAGCTGTTTTTT
>NA|TRBV30|TRBJ1-5|NA
CAWRDGVHNQPQHF
TGTGCCTGGAGAGACGGGGTTCACAATCAGCCCCAGCATTTT
>NA|TRBV29-1|TRBJ1-4|NA
CSGGVEPRIEKLFF
TGCAGCGGGGGCGTCGAACCGAGGATTGAAAAACTGTTTTTT
>NA|TRBV11-2|TRBJ2-1|NA
CASSYLVGGNEQFF
TGTGCCAGCAGCTACCTGGTCGGGGGCAATGAGCAGTTCTTC
>TRBD1|TRBV7-6|TRBJ1-1|few
CASSLPQGELNTEAFF
TGTGCCAGCAGCCTCCCACAGGGGGAACTGAACACTGAAGCTTTCTTT
>TRBD1|TRBV7-9|TRBJ1-5|NA
CASSLGTGLGNQPQHF
TGTGCCAGCAGCTTGGGGACAGGTCTGGGCAATCAGCCCCAGCATTTT
>TRBD1|TRBV7-6|TRBJ2-7|NA
CASSQGQGRTEEQYF
TGTGCCAGCAGCCAGGGACAGGGAAGAACGGAAGAGCAGTACTTC
>NA|TRBV2|TRBJ1-1|NA
CASSVLLGGGTEAFF
TGTGCCAGCAGTGTTTTACTTGGGGGCGGGACTGAAGCTTTCTTT
>TRBD2|TRBV6-1|TRBJ2-7|NA
CASSVLAGTSYEQYF
TGTGCCAGCAGTGTACTAGCGGGGACGTCCTACGAGCAGTACTTC
>TRBD1|TRBV4-1|TRBJ1-5|NA
CASSQDRGEQPQHF
TGCGCCAGCAGCCAAGACAGGGGGGAACAGCCCCAGCATTTT